This TCR beta chain was sequenced for a study of cytomegalovirus exposure and HLA in healthy donors. The CDR3 consists of 16 residues. The germline CDR1 and CDR2 sequences are SGHRS and YFSETQ. With V trimmed by 5 bases and J by 7 bases, 12 bases remained unmatched. Comments on this clone: Its antigen is undetermined.

General study points: Reports showed the classifier diagnosing cytomegalovirus status with high specificity and sensitivity. Beyond CMV serostatus, there was no information to go on about immune exposure. A later analysis linked a missense DCLRE1C variant to TCR beta V- and J-gene trimming. The investigators catalogued 150 or so TCR beta chains as cytomegalovirus-associated.

PCR used 60 Vbeta primers and 13 Jbeta primers. Clones were sequenced by immunoSEQ multiplex PCR, and TCRdb holds only the in-frame ones, with some missing. The sample carries about 130,000 clones, just over 70% recorded once. This receptor was identified in a woman aged 55-69 years in good health and CMV-seropositive. The rearrangement joins TRBV5-1 to TRBJ1-4; 9 nucleotides line up with TRBD1. What was sequenced was PBMCs. CDR3 sequence (DNA): TGCGCCAGCAGACCTACAGGGGGCGCGCCTAGTGAAAAACTGTTTTTT. Its protein product is CASRPTGGAPSEKLFF.